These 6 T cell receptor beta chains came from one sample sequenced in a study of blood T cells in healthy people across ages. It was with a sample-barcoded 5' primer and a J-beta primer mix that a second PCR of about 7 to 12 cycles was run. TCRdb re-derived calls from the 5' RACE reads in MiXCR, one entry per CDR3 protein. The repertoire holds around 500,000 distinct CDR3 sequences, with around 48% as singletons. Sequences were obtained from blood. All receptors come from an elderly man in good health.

The CDR3 region has the DNA TGTGCCAGCAGTTATATCAAGGGTGCTAGCAATCAGCCCCAGCATTTT. This translates into CASSYIKGASNQPQHF. V and J are TRBV6-6 and TRBJ1-5; D gene uncertain. The V end was cut by 3 bases, the J end by 0 bases, with 12 bases between. Germline V lookup: CDR1 MNHNY, CDR2 SVGAGI (reference sequence). This CDR3 contains 16 residues.

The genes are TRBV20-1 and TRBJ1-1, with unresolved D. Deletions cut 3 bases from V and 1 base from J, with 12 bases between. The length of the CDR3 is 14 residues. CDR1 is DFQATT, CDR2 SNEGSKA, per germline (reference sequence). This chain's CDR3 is CSASVGPPNTEAFF. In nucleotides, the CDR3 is TGCAGTGCTAGCGTTGGACCGCCGAACACTGAAGCTTTCTTT.

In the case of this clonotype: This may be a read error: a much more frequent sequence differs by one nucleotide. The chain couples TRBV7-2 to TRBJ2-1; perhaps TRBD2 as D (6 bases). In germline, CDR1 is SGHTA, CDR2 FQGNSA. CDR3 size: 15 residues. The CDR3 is CASSLSSGLENGQFF. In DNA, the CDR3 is TGTGCCAGCAGCTTATCCAGCGGGTTAGAGAATGGGCAGTTCTTC.

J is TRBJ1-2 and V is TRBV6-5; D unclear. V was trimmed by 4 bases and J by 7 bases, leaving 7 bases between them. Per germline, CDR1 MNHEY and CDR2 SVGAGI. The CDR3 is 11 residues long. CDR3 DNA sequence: TGTGCCAGCAGTTCTTCAACTGGCTACACCTTC. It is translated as CASSSSTGYTF.

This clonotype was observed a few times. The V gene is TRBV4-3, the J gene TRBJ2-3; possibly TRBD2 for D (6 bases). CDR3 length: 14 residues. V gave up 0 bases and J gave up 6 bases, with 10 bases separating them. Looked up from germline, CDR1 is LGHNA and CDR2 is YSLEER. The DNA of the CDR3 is TGCGCCAGCAGCCAAGAGCCCGGAGGGGATACGCAGTATTTT. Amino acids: CASSQEPGGDTQYF.

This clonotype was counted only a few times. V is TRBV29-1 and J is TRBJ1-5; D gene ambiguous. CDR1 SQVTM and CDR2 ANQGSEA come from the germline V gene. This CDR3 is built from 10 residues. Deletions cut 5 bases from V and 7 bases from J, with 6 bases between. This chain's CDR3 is CSVPEQPQHF. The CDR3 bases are TGCAGCGTTCCGGAGCAGCCCCAGCATTTT.